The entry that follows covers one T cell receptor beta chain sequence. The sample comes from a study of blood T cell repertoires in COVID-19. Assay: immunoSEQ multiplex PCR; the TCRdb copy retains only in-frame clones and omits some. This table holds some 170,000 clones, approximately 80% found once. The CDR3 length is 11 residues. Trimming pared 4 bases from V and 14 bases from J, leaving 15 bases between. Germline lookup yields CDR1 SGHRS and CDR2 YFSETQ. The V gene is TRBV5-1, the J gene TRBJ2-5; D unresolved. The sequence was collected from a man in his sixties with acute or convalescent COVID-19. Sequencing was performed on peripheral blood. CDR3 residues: CASSVGTTSYF. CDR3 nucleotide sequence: TGCGCCAGCAGCGTAGGTACTACCTCCTACTTC.